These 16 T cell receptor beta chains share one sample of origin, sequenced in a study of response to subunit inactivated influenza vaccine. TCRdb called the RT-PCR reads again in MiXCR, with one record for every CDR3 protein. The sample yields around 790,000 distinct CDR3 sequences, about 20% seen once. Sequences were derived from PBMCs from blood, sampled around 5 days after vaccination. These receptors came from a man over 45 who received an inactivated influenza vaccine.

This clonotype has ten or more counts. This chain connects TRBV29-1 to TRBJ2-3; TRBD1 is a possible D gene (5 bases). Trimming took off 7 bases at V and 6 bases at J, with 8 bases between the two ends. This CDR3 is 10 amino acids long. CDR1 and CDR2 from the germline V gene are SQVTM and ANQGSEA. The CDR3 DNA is TGCAGCGGGGGCCGTGATACGCAGTATTTT. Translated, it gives CSGGRDTQYF.

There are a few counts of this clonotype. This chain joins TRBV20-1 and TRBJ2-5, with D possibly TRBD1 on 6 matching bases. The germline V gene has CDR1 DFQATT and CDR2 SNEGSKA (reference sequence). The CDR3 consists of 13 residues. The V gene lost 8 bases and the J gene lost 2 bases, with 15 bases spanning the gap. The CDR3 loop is CSPQRQAQETQYF. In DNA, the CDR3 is TGCAGTCCCCAGAGACAGGCTCAAGAGACCCAGTACTTC.

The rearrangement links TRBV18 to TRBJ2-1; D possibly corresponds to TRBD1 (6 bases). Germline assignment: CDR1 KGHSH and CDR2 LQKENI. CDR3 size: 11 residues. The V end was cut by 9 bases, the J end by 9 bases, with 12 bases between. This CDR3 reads CASDRSAEQFF. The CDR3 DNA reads TGTGCCAGTGACAGGTCCGCTGAGCAGTTCTTC.

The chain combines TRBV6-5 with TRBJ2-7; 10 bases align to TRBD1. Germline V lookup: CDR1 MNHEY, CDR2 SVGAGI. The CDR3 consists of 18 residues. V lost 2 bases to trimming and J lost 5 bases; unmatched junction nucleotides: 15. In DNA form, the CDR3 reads TGTGCCAGCAGTTACCCCCAACTTTACGGGACAGGGGACCACGAGCAGTACTTC. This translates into CASSYPQLYGTGDHEQYF.

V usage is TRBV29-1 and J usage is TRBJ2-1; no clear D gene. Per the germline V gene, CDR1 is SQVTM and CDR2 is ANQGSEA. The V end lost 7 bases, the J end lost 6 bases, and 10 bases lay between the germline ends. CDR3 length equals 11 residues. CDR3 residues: CSAETGNEQFF. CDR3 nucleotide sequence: TGCAGCGCGGAGACGGGCAATGAGCAGTTCTTC.

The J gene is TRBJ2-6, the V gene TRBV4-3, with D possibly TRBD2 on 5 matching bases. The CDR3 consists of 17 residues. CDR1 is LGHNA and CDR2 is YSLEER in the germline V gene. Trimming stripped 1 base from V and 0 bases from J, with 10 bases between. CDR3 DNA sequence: TGCGCCAGCAGCCAAGTTTCGGGGAGCTCTGGGGCCAACGTCCTGACTTTC. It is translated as CASSQVSGSSGANVLTF.

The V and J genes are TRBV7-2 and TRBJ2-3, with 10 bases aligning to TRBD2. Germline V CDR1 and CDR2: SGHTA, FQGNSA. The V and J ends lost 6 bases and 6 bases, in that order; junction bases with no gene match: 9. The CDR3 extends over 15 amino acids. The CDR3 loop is CASRGERGGRDTQYF. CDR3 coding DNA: TGTGCCAGCAGGGGGGAGCGGGGGGGCCGTGATACGCAGTATTTT.

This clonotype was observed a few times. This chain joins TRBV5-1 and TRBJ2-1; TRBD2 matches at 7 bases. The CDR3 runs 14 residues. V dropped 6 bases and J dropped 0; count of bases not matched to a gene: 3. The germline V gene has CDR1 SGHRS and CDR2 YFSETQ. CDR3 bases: TGCGCCAGCACCGGGGGGTTCTCCTACAATGAGCAGTTCTTC. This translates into CASTGGFSYNEQFF.

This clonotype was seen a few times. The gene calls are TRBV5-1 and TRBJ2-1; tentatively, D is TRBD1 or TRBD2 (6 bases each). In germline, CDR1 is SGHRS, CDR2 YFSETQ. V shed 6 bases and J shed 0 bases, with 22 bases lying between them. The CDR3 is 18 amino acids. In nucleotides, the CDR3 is TGCGCCAGCACTCCCTTGGGGGGCCCCCGGAGCTCCTACAATGAGCAGTTCTTC. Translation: CASTPLGGPRSSYNEQFF.

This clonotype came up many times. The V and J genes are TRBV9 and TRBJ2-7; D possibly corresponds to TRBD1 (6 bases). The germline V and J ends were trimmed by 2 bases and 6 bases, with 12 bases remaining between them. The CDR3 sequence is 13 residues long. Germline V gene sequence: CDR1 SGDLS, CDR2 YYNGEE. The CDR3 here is CASSVTGQGEQYF. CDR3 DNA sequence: TGTGCCAGCAGCGTTACAGGGCAGGGCGAGCAGTACTTC.

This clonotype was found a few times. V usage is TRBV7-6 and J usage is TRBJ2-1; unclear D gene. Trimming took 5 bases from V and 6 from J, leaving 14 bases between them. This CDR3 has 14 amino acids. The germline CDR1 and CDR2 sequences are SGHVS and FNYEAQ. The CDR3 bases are TGTGCCAGCAGCCCAGAAAGTGCGGCCAATGAGCAGTTCTTC. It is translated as CASSPESAANEQFF.

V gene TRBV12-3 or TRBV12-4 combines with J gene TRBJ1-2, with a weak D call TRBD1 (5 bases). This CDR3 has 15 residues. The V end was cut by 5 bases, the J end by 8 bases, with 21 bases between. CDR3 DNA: TGTGCCAGCAGTCGGGAGGCAAGGGGCCTGGTGGGCTACACCTTC. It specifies CASSREARGLVGYTF.

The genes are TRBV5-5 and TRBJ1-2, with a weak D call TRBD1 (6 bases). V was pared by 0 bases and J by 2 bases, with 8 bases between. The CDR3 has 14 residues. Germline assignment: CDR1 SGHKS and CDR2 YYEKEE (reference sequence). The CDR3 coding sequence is TGTGCCAGCAGCTTGGTACAGGGCAACTATGGCTACACCTTC. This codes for CASSLVQGNYGYTF.

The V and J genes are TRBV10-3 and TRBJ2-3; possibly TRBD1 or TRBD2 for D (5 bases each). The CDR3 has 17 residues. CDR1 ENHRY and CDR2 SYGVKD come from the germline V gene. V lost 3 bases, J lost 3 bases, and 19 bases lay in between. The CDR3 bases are TGTGCCATCAGTGAACTCGAGGGGACCCGAAGGACAGATACGCAGTATTTT. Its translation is CAISELEGTRRTDTQYF.

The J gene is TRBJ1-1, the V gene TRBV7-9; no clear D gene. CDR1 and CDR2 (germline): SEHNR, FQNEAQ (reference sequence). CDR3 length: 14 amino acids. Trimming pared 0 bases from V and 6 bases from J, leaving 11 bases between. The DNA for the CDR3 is TGTGCCAGCAGCTTAGCGTCAGGCTCGGCTGAAGCTTTCTTT. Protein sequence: CASSLASGSAEAFF. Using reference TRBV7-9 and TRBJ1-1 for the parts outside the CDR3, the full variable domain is DTGVSQNPRHKITKRGQNVTFRCDPISEHNRLYWYRQTLGQGPEFLTYFQNEAQLEKSRLLSDRFSAERPKGSFSTLEIQRTEQGDSAMYLCASSLASGSAEAFFGQGTRLTVV.

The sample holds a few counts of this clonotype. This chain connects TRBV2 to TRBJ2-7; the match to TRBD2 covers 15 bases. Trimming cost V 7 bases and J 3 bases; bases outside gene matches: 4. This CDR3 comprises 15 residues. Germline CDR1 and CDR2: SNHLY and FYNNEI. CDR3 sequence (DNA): TGTGCCAGCACCGGGGGACTAGCGGGGGGCTACGAGCAGTACTTC. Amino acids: CASTGGLAGGYEQYF.